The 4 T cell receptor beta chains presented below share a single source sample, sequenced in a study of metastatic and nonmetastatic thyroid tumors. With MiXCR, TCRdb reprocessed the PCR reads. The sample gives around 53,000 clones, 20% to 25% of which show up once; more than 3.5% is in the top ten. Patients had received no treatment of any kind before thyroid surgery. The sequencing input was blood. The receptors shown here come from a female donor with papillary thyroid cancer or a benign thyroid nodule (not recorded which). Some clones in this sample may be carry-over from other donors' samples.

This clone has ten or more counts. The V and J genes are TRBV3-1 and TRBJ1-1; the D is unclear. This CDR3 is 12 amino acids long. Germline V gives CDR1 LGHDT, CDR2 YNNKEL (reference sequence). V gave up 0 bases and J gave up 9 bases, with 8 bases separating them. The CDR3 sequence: CASSQDRAKAFF. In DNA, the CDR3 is TGTGCCAGCAGCCAAGATCGGGCTAAAGCTTTCTTT.

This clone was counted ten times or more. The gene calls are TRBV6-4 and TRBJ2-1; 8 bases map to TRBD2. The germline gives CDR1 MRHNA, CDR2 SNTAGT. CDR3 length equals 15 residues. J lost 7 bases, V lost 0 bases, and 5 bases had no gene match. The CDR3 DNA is TGTGCCAGCAGTGACTCGGAGCGGGAGAGTAATGAGCAGTTCTTC. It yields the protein CASSDSERESNEQFF.

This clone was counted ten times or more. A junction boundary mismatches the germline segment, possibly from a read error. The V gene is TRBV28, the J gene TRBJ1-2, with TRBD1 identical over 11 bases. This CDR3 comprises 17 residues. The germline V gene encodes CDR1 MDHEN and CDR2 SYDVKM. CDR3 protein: CASSLWTGGGGRNGYTF. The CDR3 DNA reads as TGTGCCAGCAGTCTATGGACAGGGGGCGGAGGGAGAAATGGCTACACCTTC.

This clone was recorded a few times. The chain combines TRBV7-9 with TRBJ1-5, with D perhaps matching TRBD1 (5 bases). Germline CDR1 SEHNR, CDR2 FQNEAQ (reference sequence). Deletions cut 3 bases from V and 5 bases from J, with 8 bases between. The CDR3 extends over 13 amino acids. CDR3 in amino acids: CASSLGGDQPQHF. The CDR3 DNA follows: TGTGCCAGCAGCTTGGGGGGAGATCAGCCCCAGCATTTT.